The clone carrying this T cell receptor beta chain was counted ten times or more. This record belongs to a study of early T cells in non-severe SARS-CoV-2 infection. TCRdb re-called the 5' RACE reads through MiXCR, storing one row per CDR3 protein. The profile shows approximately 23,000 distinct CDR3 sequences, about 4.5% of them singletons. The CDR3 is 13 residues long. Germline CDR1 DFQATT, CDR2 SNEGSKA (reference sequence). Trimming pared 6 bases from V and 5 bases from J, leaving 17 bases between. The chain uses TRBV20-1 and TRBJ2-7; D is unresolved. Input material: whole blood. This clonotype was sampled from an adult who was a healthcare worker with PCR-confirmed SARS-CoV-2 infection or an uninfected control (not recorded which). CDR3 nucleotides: TGCAGTGCCATCAGAGGAATAGTAAACGAGCAGTACTTC. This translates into CSAIRGIVNEQYF.